This T cell receptor beta chain was recorded in a study of blood T cell repertoires in COVID-19. J lost 5 bases, V lost 11 bases, and 8 bases had no gene match. Per the germline V gene, CDR1 is MNHEY and CDR2 is SVGAGI. The CDR3 extends over 13 amino acids. In terms of age and location, participants ranged from about 18 to 89 years and lived in about 25 US areas. TCRdb's copy holds only in-frame clones and misses some; the assay was immunoSEQ multiplex PCR. The repertoire holds 140,000 to 150,000 clones, with roughly 81% as singletons. Sample: PBMCs or T cells enriched from blood (not recorded which). The chain couples TRBV6-5 to TRBJ2-3; 9 bases align to TRBD2. This sequence was found in a woman between 45 and 60 years old with acute COVID-19. The CDR3 loop is CALGREGLDTQYF. As DNA, the CDR3 is TGTGCCCTCGGGCGGGAGGGCCTAGATACGCAGTATTTT.